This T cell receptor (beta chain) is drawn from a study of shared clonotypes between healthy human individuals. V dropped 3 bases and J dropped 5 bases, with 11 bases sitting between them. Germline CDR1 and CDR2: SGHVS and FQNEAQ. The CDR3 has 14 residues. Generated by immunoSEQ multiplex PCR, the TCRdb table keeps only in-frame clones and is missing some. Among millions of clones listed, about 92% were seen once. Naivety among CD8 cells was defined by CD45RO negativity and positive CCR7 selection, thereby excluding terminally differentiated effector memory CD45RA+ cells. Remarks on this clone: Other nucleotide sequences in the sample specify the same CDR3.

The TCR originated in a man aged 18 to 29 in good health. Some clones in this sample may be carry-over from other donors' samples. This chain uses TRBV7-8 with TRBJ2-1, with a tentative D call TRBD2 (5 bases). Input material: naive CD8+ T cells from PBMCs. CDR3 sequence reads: CASSFGGPNNEQFF. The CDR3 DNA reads TGTGCCAGCAGCTTCGGCGGGCCAAACAATGAGCAGTTCTTC.